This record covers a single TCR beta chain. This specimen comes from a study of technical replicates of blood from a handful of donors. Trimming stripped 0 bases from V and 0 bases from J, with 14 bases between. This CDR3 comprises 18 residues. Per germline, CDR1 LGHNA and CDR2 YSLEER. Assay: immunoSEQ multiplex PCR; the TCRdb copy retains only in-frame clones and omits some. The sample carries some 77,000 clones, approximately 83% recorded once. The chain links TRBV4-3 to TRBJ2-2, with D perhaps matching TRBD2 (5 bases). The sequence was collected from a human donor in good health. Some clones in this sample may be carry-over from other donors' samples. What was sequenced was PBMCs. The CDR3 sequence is CASSQEKREYANTGELFF. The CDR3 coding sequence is TGCGCCAGCAGCCAAGAGAAGAGGGAGTACGCGAACACCGGGGAGCTGTTTTTT.